This T cell receptor (beta chain) was observed in a study of blood T cells in healthy people across ages. This CDR3 has 15 residues. Trimming cost V 5 bases and J 2 bases, with 13 bases left between them. Germline CDR1 MDHEN, CDR2 SYDVKM. Total RNA extraction produced at least 5 micrograms (per sample) for the study. This clonotype came up many times. Antigen specificity is unknown. Points from the study as a whole: Long-lived donors exceeded aged donors in naive CD4+ cells and diversity. Getting older went along with TCR beta diversity per million T cells dropping roughly linearly. Any conclusive comparison of naive versus antigen-experienced cells was prevented by using unsorted PBMCs.

A second PCR of about 7 to 12 cycles used a sample-barcoded 5' primer and a J-beta primer mix. A single record per CDR3 protein comes from TCRdb applying MiXCR to the 5' RACE reads. The repertoire consists of more than 650,000 distinct CDR3 sequences, with roughly 26% occurring once and the leading ten covering around 3%. This sample was also put to use in a study of T cells of mothers and their children.

The sequence was collected from a boy aged 5-17 years in good health. What was sequenced was blood. The chain has TRBV28 and TRBJ1-5; the D is unclear. The CDR3 DNA is TGTGCCAGCAGTCTGCGGACGGGAGGCAATCAGCCCCAGCATTTT. Translation: CASSLRTGGNQPQHF.